This TCR beta chain was captured in a study of cytomegalovirus exposure and HLA in healthy donors (dated 2017 in TCRdb). Describing the broader study: An earlier analysis of more than 550 of the donors reported 250 to 350 Gb of sequence data and about 120 million unique TCR beta sequences obtained from some 170 million T cells. The genetic ancestry cluster associated with self-reported Caucasian donors included 70% to 85% of the roughly 400 genotyped donors. Donor age, sex, ethnicity and CMV serostatus were compiled alongside the repertoire data. A later genetic analysis took genome-wide SNP genotypes for about three fifths of the roughly 670 donors and used that subset as a discovery cohort. The study combined high-throughput TCR immunosequencing, statistical association of individual TCRs with disease status, and machine learning to predict cytomegalovirus infection status. All discovery cohort repertoires had been generated using a single sequencing platform. Both class I and class II loci were covered by HLA typing, at four-digit resolution. Among roughly 400 genotyped donors of the cohort, an average of around 250,000 unique TCR beta nucleotide sequences was sequenced per donor, of which 15% to 20% were non-productive. About five DR-DQ haplotypes were treated as single units for association and clustering because of strong linkage in the cohort. An earlier analysis of around 580 of the donors used high-throughput TCR beta sequencing to judge whether each TCR beta V gene segment behaved as functional or pseudogenic. The number of donors typed differed by locus, with roughly 620-630 for A, B, C, DRB1 and DQB1, more than 500 for DQA1, 600 to 610 for DPA1, and 450 to 480 for DPB1. The study was designed to test whether signatures of past pathogen exposure could be identified by cataloging public T cell receptors. A later analysis re-analyzed previously published TCR beta repertoires from 550 to 700 donors and added high-resolution HLA genotyping to study TCR occurrence patterns. Approximately 310 gigabases of sequencing data and some 85 million unique TCR sequences were included in an early release covering several hundred HLA-typed donors. A separate validation cohort of 100 to 150 different subjects was used in addition to the approximately 670-subject first cohort. The later analysis used no new phenotypic data to find candidate immune exposures, relying instead on TCR beta sequences and their occurrence across donors. The study used immunosequencing to profile the T cell repertoires of approximately 690 subjects and linked those repertoires to cytomegalovirus serostatus.

Reading from cysteine to phenylalanine, the CDR3 counts 14 amino acids. Only CDR3 DNA is held: 42 bases, read in frame from base 1. V is pruned by 7 bases and J by 3 bases, leaving 9 bases of the junction without a gene match. CDR1 MGHDK and CDR2 SYGVNS are derived from the germline V gene. The cohort consisted of more than 650 healthy bone marrow donors. At the time of sampling, all cohort members were nominally healthy, though unrecorded immune exposures were likely present. The donor tested CMV seronegative, placing the donor among the approximately 400 seronegative members of the cohort. Each donor provided a peripheral blood sample, and peripheral blood mononuclear cells were used for TCR beta sequencing. The Qiagen DNeasy Blood Extraction Kit was used to extract genomic DNA from the blood cell samples. Libraries were constructed by the immunoSEQ multiplex PCR assay. For the multiplex PCR, a mixture combining 60 forward primers for TCR Vbeta segments and 13 reverse primers for TCR Jbeta segments was used. A multiplex PCR assay on genomic DNA amplified the CDR3 region of rearranged TCR beta genes. The amplified TCR beta libraries were sequenced on the Illumina HiSeq System as 87-base-pair reads. In the original analysis: A later analysis counted 65 million to 90 million unique TCR beta chains across the 550 to 700 repertoires, and some 11 million of these chains were shared by at least two donors. A nearest-neighbor algorithm error-corrected the raw reads and collapsed the reads into unique sequences, merging closely related sequences to remove PCR and sequencing errors. Alignment of CDR3 sequences to IMGT reference sequences was used to assign V, D and J gene segments. For a sequence to be retained, a match of at least six nucleotides to both a V gene segment and a J gene segment was required. A rearrangement counted as productive if the CDR3 had no stop codons and remained in frame with V and J, and every other rearrangement counted as non-productive. Following IMGT convention, CDR3 was defined as the stretch from the second conserved V-encoded cysteine up to the conserved J-encoded phenylalanine. The earlier analysis of about 560 of the donors excluded any sequence lacking an unambiguous match to a single V gene segment. An earlier analysis of almost 600 of the donors classified V segments as functional when productive rearrangements were above 56.7% and as segregating when the standard deviation between donors was above 5%. A statistical classification framework was built for diagnosing cytomegalovirus status from the catalog of TCR beta chain sequences. V and J gene assignment, in a later analysis, came from comparing TCR nucleotide sequences with IMGT/GENE-DB human TR gene sequences. Using the TCRdist pipeline, a later analysis assigned CDR3 sequences along with most-parsimonious VDJ recombination scenarios. In a later analysis, each TCR beta chain was defined by its CDR3 amino acid sequence together with its V-gene family, and reads without a unique V-gene family were excluded. As a way to deal with suspected cross-contamination and a sequencing artifact, a later analysis dropped more than 500 nucleotide sequences that were highly shared and had low generation probability. In a later analysis, a clonal expansion index was calculated for each public chain from normalized within-repertoire ranks of inferred template counts. A later analysis computed generation probabilities with a VDJ recombination model fitted to out-of-frame rearrangements, and checked the results against IGoR. In a later analysis, hypergeometric tests were used to score TCR-TCR, TCR-HLA and TCR-CMV co-occurrence, with a repertoire-size bias correction applied to TCR pairs. False discovery rates were estimated in a later analysis by permuting HLA or CMV assignments 20 times. In a later analysis, co-occurring TCRs were grouped using DBSCAN, and TCRdist sequence similarity was added for clustering within HLA-allele-positive subsets. Repertoires with fewer than 30,000 or more than 120,000 public chains, plus five repertoires with anomalous nucleotide sharing, were excluded from co-occurrence clustering. Imported from immuneACCESS, the table was reduced by TCRdb to in-frame sequences with V and J called. These copies leave out some clones; in studies compared against another copy, an unresolved V gene accounts for under half, and the cause of the remainder is not known. Clone size and the V and J calls come from that table; the DNA yielded D and trimming. The table for this sample records about 140,000 clones. The ten largest make up under 2.5% of the sample.

Findings and caveats that apply to the study as a whole: The presence/absence analyses assumed that sequencing depth was roughly uniform across donors, and that assumption may not be true. The classifier was reported to diagnose cytomegalovirus status with high specificity and sensitivity in both the original cohort and the validation cohort. For the cohort, immune exposure information was limited to CMV serostatus. According to a later genetic analysis, donors in an Asian-associated ancestry cluster had fewer N-insertions in productive TCRs than the roughly 670-donor mean. An association between a missense DCLRE1C variant and V-gene and J-gene trimming of TCR beta chains was found in a later genetic analysis and replicated in an independent cohort. According to a later analysis, TCR association rates differed among HLA loci, with DRB1 alleles showing the most associated TCRs and HLA-C alleles showing the fewest. In a later analysis, several top co-occurrence clusters were reported to appear linked to parvovirus B19, influenza, CMV and Epstein-Barr virus. In a later analysis, HLA-associated TCR beta chains were found to be more clonally expanded and to have lower generation probabilities than equally common non-associated chains. While some public TCRs were present in many individuals, most TCR sequences turned up only very rarely across donors. Because HLA typing was missing for some donors at each locus, association tests included only the typed subset. Because counts were too low, seventeen rarely observed V segments, including chromosome 9 orphons, were left out of the earlier analysis of over 550 of the donors. The study gave a list of 150 to 200 TCR beta chains associated with cytomegalovirus. Linkage disequilibrium might explain the correlated functional status among segregating V segments, but an unknown experimental factor could not be ruled out. The sequencing pipeline was judged likely to have produced a cluster of highly shared sequence variants as a technical artifact. Some IMGT-functional V segments, including TRBV6-2 and TRBV6-3, could not be distinguished by the 87-base-pair reads and were therefore excluded. According to the authors, the approach could potentially be generalized to other disease states and immunological phenotypes. Three of the identified cytomegalovirus-associated TCR beta chains were confirmed in vitro to be specific for cytomegalovirus antigens. A further reported finding was that TCR beta sequences accurately predicted the HLA-A and HLA-B alleles for most subjects in the first cohort. Assigning TCR associations to individual alleles was difficult when HLA alleles, especially DR and DQ, strongly co-occurred. In an earlier analysis of some 540 of the donors, most TCR beta V segments appeared in productive rearrangements about 87% or about 30% of the time, broadly matching IMGT annotations. In this cohort, only TCR beta chains were sequenced, and detectable features were limited by the absence of alpha or paired-chain data. According to a later analysis, most CMV-associated TCR beta chains appeared to be HLA-restricted, and the HLA associations seemed to be driven largely by CMV exposure. In a later analysis, some 17,000 TCR beta sequences were associated with specific HLA alleles at a false discovery rate of 0.05.

Worth noting for this clone: The antigen it recognizes is unknown.

Recombination linked TRBV25-1 to TRBJ2-7; 7 middle bases align to TRBD2. This clonotype was sampled from a woman aged 18-29 years in good health and CMV-seronegative. The sample consisted of PBMCs. The CDR3 protein is CASKPSGTDYEQYF. The bases read TGTGCCAGCAAACCCAGCGGGACCGACTACGAGCAGTACTTC.